Below, one TCR beta chain is given with its context. This sample was taken from a study of blood T cell repertoires in COVID-19. Overall study context: Specimens from acute and convalescent COVID-19 originated in the United States, Italy and Spain. T cells, B-cell-depleted T cells, or PBMCs supplied cDNA or gDNA.

Per the authors' pipeline: From reference gene primer amplification, estimates of nucleated cell counts were derived. Profiling relied on immunoSEQ multiplex PCR, and the TCRdb table lists in-frame clones only, not all of them. The V and J calls and the clone size are those of that table, but D and trimming were determined from the DNA. Of some 140,000 clones in the sample, 65% to 80% were seen once. Germline values: CDR1 SGHDN, CDR2 FVKESK. V lost 5 bases and J lost 3, with 9 bases in between. This CDR3 spans 13 amino acids. The sample was peripheral blood. The rearrangement joins TRBV14 to TRBJ2-3; TRBD2 might be the D (5 bases). The TCR originated in a man aged 55 to 70 with acute or convalescent COVID-19. The DNA for the CDR3 is TGTGCCAGCAGCACCGGCGGGACAGATACGCAGTATTTT. Translation gives CASSTGGTDTQYF.